This TCR beta chain originates from a study of shared clonotypes between healthy human individuals. Whole-study context: Donors were a couple of women and a few men aged 18 to 49. There were three CD4 naive, three CD4 memory, two CD8 naive and one CD8 memory plates per donor.

Positive CCR7 selection of CD45RO-negative cells yielded the naive CD8 cells, and terminally differentiated effector memory CD45RA+ cells were excluded. The CDR3 loop spans 15 amino acids. J lost 4 bases, V lost 2 bases, and 4 bases had no gene match. CDR1 and CDR2 from the germline V gene are SGHTS and YDEGEE. This clone was seen once. The sorted-subset replicate PCRs were given around 200 ng DNA, which is 31,000 or so T cell genomes. Using immunoSEQ multiplex PCR, the repertoire was profiled, and TCRdb retains in-frame clones only, with some absent. The sample contains approximately 1.9 million clones, around 93% of which appear only once.

The chain uses TRBV5-8 and TRBJ1-5; 9 bases are shared with TRBD1. This receptor was obtained from a man aged 18 to 29 in good health. Some clones in this sample may be carry-over from other donors' samples. The sequenced sample was naive CD8+ T cells from PBMCs. This CDR3 is CASSLATGGNQPQHF. In nucleotides, the CDR3 is TGTGCCAGCAGCTTAGCGACAGGGGGTAATCAGCCCCAGCATTTT.